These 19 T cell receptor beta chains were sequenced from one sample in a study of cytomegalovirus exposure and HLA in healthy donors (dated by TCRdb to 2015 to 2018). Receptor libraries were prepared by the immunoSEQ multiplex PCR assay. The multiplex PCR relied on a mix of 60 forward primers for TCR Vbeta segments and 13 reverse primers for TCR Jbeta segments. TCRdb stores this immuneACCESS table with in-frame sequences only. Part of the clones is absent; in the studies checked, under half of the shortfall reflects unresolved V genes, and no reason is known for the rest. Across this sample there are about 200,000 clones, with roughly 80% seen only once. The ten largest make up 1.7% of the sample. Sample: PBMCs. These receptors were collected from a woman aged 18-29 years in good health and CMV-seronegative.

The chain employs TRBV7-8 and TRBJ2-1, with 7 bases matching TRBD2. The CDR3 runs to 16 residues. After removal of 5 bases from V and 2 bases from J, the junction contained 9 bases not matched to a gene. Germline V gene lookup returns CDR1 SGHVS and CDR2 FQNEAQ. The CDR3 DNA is TGTGCCAGCAGCCCCAACCTAGCGGAAACCTACAATGAGCAGTTCTTC. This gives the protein CASSPNLAETYNEQFF.

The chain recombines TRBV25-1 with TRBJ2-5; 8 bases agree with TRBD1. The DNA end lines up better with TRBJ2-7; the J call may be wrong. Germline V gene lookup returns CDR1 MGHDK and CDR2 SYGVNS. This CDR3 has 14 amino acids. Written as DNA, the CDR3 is TGTGCCAGCAGCCGACAGGGGTCCTCCTACGAGCAGTACTTC. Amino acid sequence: CASSRQGSSYEQYF.

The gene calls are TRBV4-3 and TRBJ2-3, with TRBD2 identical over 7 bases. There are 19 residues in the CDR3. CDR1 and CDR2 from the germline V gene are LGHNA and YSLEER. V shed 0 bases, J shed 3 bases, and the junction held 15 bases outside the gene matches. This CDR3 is CASSQDPFVKLARTDTQYF. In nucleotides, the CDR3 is TGCGCCAGCAGCCAAGATCCTTTTGTCAAACTAGCGCGTACAGATACGCAGTATTTT.

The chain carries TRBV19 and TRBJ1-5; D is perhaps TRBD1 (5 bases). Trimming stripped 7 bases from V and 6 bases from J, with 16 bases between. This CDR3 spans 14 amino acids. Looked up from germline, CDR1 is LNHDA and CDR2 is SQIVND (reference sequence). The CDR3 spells CASTPGIFSQPQHF. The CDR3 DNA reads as TGTGCCAGTACCCCAGGGATTTTTAGTCAGCCCCAGCATTTT.

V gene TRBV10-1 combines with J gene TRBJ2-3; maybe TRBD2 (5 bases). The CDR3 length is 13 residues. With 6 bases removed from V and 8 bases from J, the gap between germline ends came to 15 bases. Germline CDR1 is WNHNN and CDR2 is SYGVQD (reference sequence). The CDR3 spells CASRVPLARTQYF. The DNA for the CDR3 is TGCGCCAGCAGGGTGCCTCTAGCCCGTACGCAGTATTTT.

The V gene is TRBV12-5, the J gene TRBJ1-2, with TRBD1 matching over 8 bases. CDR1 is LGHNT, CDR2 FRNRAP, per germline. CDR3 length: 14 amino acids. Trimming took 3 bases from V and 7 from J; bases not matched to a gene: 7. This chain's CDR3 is CASGLWQGAGGYTF. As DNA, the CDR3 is TGTGCTAGTGGTTTATGGCAGGGGGCTGGTGGCTACACCTTC.

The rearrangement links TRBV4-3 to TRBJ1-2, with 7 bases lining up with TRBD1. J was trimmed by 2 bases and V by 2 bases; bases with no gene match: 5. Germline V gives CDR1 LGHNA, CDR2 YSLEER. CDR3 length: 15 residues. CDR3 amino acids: CASSQLSGGNYGYTF. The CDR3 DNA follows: TGCGCCAGCAGCCAATTATCAGGGGGGAACTATGGCTACACCTTC.

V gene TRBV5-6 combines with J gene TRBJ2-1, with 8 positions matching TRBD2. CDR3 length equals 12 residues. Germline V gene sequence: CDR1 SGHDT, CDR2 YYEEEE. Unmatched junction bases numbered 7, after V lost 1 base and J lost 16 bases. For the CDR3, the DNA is TGTGCCAGCAGCTTGACGGGGCGGGAGGTATTCTTC. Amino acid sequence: CASSLTGREVFF.

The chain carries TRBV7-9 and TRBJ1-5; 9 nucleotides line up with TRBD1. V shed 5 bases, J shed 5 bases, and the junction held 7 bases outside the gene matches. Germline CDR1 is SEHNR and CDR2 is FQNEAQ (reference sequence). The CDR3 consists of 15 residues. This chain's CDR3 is CASSGGDRDYQPQHF. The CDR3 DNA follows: TGTGCCAGCAGCGGGGGGGACAGGGACTATCAGCCCCAGCATTTT.

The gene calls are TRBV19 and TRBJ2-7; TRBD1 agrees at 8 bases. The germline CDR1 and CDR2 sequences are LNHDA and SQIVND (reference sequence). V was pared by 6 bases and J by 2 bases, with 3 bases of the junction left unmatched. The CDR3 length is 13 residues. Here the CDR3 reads CASRGTGAYEQYF. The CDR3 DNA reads TGTGCCAGTAGGGGGACAGGTGCCTACGAGCAGTACTTC.

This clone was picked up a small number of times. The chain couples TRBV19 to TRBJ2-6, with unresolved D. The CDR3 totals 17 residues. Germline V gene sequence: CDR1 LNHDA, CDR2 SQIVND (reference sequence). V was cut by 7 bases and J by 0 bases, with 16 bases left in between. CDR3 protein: CASTEGGVTSGANVLTF. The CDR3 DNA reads TGTGCCAGTACGGAAGGCGGAGTAACCTCTGGGGCCAACGTCCTGACTTTC.

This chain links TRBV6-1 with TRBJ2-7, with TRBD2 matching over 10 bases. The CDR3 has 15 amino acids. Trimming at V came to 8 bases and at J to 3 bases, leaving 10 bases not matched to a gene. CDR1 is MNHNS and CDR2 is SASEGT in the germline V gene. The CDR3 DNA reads TGTGCCAGCGGTACGTCTAGCGGGAGTCTCTACGAGCAGTACTTC. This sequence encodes CASGTSSGSLYEQYF.

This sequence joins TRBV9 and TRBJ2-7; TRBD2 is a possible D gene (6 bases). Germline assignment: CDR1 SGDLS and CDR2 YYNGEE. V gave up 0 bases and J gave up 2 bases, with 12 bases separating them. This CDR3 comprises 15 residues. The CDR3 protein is CASSVEASETYEQYF. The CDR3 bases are TGTGCCAGCAGCGTAGAGGCTAGCGAGACCTACGAGCAGTACTTC.

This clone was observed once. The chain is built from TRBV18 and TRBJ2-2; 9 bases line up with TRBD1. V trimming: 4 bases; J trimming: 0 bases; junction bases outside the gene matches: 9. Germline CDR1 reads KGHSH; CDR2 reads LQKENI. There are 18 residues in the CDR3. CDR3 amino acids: CASSLETRTGANTGELFF. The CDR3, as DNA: TGTGCCAGCTCACTTGAGACGCGGACAGGGGCGAACACCGGGGAGCTGTTTTTT.

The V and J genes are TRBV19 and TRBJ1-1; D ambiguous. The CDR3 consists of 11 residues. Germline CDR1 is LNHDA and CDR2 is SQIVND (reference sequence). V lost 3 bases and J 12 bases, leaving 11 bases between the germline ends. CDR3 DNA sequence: TGTGCCAGTAGTATCCCTCGGGAAACTTTCTTT. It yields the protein CASSIPRETFF.

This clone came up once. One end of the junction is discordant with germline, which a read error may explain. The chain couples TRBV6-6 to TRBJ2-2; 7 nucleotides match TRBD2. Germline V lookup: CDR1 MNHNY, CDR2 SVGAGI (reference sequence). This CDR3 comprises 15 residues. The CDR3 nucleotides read TGTGCCAGCACTTACCGGGACTATTACACCGGGGAGCTGTTTTTT. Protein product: CASTYRDYYTGELFF.

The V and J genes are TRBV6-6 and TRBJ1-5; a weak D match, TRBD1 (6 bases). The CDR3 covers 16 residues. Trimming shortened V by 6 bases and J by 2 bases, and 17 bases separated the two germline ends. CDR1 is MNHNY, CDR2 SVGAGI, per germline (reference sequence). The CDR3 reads CASRDHRAMRNQPQHF. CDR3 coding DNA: TGTGCCAGCAGGGATCACAGGGCTATGCGCAATCAGCCCCAGCATTTT.

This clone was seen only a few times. Written as DNA, the CDR3 is TGTGCCAGCAGCTTGTATCAGGGAGGGACCACTGAAGCTTTCTTT. Its translation: CASSLYQGGTTEAFF. V usage is TRBV5-4 and J usage is TRBJ1-1; perhaps TRBD1 as D (5 bases). Germline loops: CDR1 SGHNT, CDR2 YYREEE (reference sequence). The CDR3 has 15 amino acids. The ends were cut back, 1 base at V and 4 bases at J, with 14 bases in the middle.

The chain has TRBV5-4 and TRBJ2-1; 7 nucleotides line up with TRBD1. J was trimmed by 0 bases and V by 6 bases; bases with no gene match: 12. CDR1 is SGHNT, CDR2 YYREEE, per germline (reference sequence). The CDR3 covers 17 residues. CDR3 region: CASTYDRVDSSYNEQFF. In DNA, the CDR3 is TGTGCCAGCACCTACGACAGGGTTGATAGCTCCTACAATGAGCAGTTCTTC.